This T cell receptor (beta chain) stems from a study of T cells after yellow fever vaccination. Via MiXCR, TCRdb re-called the 5' RACE reads, giving one row per CDR3 protein. Seen here are a few hundred thousand distinct CDR3 sequences, roughly 4.8% observed once, and the top ten hold roughly 3.5%. With V trimmed by 6 bases and J by 0 bases, 10 bases remained unmatched. Germline CDR1 and CDR2: KGHSH and LQKENI. The CDR3 consists of 16 residues. The sequence was obtained from a man aged 18 to 35 who received the YFV17D yellow fever vaccine. The chain couples TRBV18 to TRBJ2-7, with TRBD2 matching 8 bases. Sequences were derived from CD4+ T cells sorted from PBMCs, sampled on the day of the yellow fever booster vaccination. This CDR3 reads CASSGAPGTSSYEQYF. The CDR3 bases are TGTGCCAGCTCCGGGGCTCCCGGGACTAGCTCCTACGAGCAGTACTTC.